Below are 27 T cell receptor beta chains sequenced from a single sample in a study of CXCR3-negative and CXCR3-positive naive CD8 T cells. The authors prepared UMI-labeled TRB cDNA libraries by 5' RACE. TCRdb reworked the 5' RACE reads into one entry per CDR3 protein, no DNA. The sample table includes about 66,000 distinct CDR3 sequences. Material for sequencing was naive CXCR3- CD8+ T cells from blood. As to subset: CD45RO-CCR7+CD27+CD95- naive CD8+ T cells lacking CXCR3 (TNR3-). The receptors shown here come from a human donor in good health. Some clones in this sample may be carry-over from other donors' samples.

This chain links TRBV7-9 with TRBJ2-1; the TCRdb D gene call, TRBD2, has no DNA to confirm it. Looked up from germline, CDR1 is SEHNR and CDR2 is FQNEAQ (reference sequence). CDR3 length: 17 amino acids. The CDR3 loop reads CASSLKVRLAGVDEQFF. Full variable domain (rest looked up from reference TRBV7-9 and TRBJ2-1): DTGVSQNPRHKITKRGQNVTFRCDPISEHNRLYWYRQTLGQGPEFLTYFQNEAQLEKSRLLSDRFSAERPKGSFSTLEIQRTEQGDSAMYLCASSLKVRLAGVDEQFFGPGTRLTVL.

This chain uses TRBV28 with TRBJ2-5; absent DNA, TCRdb's TRBD2 call cannot be checked. The CDR3 contains 17 residues. Germline V gene sequence: CDR1 MDHEN, CDR2 SYDVKM. The chain's CDR3 is CASSLPRLAEMQETQYF.

The CDR3 reads CSALQGAHTEAFF. The V gene is TRBV20-1, the J gene TRBJ1-1; lacking DNA, the TRBD1 call made by TCRdb goes unchecked. CDR1 and CDR2 (germline): DFQATT, SNEGSKA (reference sequence). This CDR3 has 13 amino acids.

V usage is TRBV11-2 and J usage is TRBJ2-7. The germline V gene encodes CDR1 SGHAT and CDR2 FQNNGV. The CDR3 totals 15 residues. The CDR3 loop is CASSLGAGGSYEQYF.

The V and J genes are TRBV7-6 and TRBJ1-4; without DNA, the TCRdb call of TRBD1 cannot be checked. The CDR3 is 21 amino acids. The germline CDR1 and CDR2 sequences are SGHVS and FNYEAQ. This chain's CDR3 is CASSRRARDGATFATNEKLFF. Based on the CDR3 plus reference TRBV7-6 and TRBJ1-4, the full variable domain is GAGVSQSPRYKVTKRGQDVALRCDPISGHVSLYWYRQALGQGPEFLTYFNYEAQQDKSGLPNDRFSAERPEGSISTLTIQRTEQRDSAMYRCASSRRARDGATFATNEKLFFGSGTQLSVL.

This chain links TRBV6-5 with TRBJ2-1. Germline V gives CDR1 MNHEY, CDR2 SVGAGI. This CDR3 spans 15 amino acids. The CDR3 loop reads CASSYNQGSYNEQFF.

This sequence joins TRBV28 and TRBJ1-5; TCRdb picks TRBD1, but there is no DNA to check that call. Germline CDR1 MDHEN, CDR2 SYDVKM. The CDR3 has 15 amino acids. CDR3 region: CASRPQGGNVWPQHF.

J is TRBJ2-7 and V is TRBV29-1; TCRdb's D call, TRBD1, is unchecked because there is no DNA. Germline CDR1 SQVTM, CDR2 ANQGSEA. The CDR3 has 11 amino acids. CDR3 loop: CSAGSGGEQYF.

The genes are TRBV23-1 and TRBJ2-7; TCRdb calls TRBD1, which cannot be checked without DNA. TRBV23-1 is noted as an ORF with a role that remains uncertain. This CDR3 comprises 15 residues. The CDR3 region is CASSQSKQGAYEQYF.

The CDR3 loop is CASSFGQGTDTQYF. V is TRBV7-6 and J is TRBJ2-3; TCRdb outputs TRBD1, but without DNA this stays unchecked. The length of the CDR3 is 14 residues. Per germline, CDR1 SGHVS and CDR2 FNYEAQ.

V is TRBV29-1 and J is TRBJ2-7. This CDR3 has 13 amino acids. CDR1 and CDR2 (germline): SQVTM, ANQGSEA. The CDR3 reads CSVVKPDAYEQYF.

The chain links TRBV21-1 to TRBJ2-7. TRBV21-1 is marked as a pseudogene. This CDR3 region has 12 residues. CDR3: CASSRRTYEQYF.

V is TRBV19 and J is TRBJ2-7; no DNA is available, so the TRBD1 call from TCRdb remains unchecked. CDR1 LNHDA and CDR2 SQIVND come from the germline V gene (reference sequence). CDR3 length: 13 amino acids. The CDR3: CASSLVRGAEQYF. The whole variable domain, filled in from reference TRBV19 and TRBJ2-7, reads DGGITQSPKYLFRKEGQNVTLSCEQNLNHDAMYWYRQDPGQGLRLIYYSQIVNDFQKGDIAEGYSVSREKKESFPLTVTSAQKNPTAFYLCASSLVRGAEQYFGPGTRLTVT.

The rearrangement links TRBV4-3 to TRBJ1-2. The CDR3 runs to 14 residues. Germline values: CDR1 LGHNA, CDR2 YSLEER. The CDR3 region is CASSQDRANYGYTF.

The chain is built from TRBV4-2 and TRBJ2-3; TCRdb proposes TRBD1, but this gene call is untestable without DNA. The length of the CDR3 is 16 residues. CDR1 LGHNA and CDR2 YNFKEQ come from the germline V gene. The CDR3 is CASSQDAGTGTDTQYF.

The chain joins TRBV20-1 to TRBJ1-6. The CDR3 length is 16 residues. The germline V gene has CDR1 DFQATT and CDR2 SNEGSKA (reference sequence). CDR3 in amino acids: CSARGIKDGDNSPLHF.

This rearrangement joins TRBV29-1 to TRBJ2-1; TCRdb designates TRBD1, a call that cannot be tested without DNA. This CDR3 spans 13 amino acids. Germline assignment: CDR1 SQVTM and CDR2 ANQGSEA. The CDR3 protein is CSVVGDRGNEQFF.

The chain is built from TRBV20-1 and TRBJ1-1; there is no DNA to check the TCRdb D call of TRBD1. CDR1 and CDR2 (germline): DFQATT, SNEGSKA (reference sequence). The CDR3 loop spans 12 amino acids. The CDR3 here is CSASEGDTEAFF.

The chain has TRBV28 and TRBJ2-2; TCRdb returns TRBD1, unconfirmable since there is no DNA. From germline, CDR1 is MDHEN and CDR2 SYDVKM. The CDR3 runs to 18 residues. CDR3 sequence: CASSLPSQGAGNTGELFF.

The rearrangement links TRBV29-1 to TRBJ2-5; lacking DNA, the TRBD1 call made by TCRdb goes unchecked. This CDR3 contains 15 residues. Looked up from germline, CDR1 is SQVTM and CDR2 is ANQGSEA. CDR3 region: CSVEVPGGVGETQYF. The entire variable domain, with the rest obtained from reference TRBV29-1 and TRBJ2-5, is as follows: SAVISQKPSRDICQRGTSLTIQCQVDSQVTMMFWYRQQPGQSLTLIATANQGSEATYESGFVIDKFPISRPNLTFSTLTVSNMSPEDSSIYLCSVEVPGGVGETQYFGPGTRLLVL.

The chain carries TRBV28 and TRBJ2-3; TCRdb calls TRBD1, which cannot be checked without DNA. The CDR3 is made up of 16 amino acids. The germline CDR1 and CDR2 sequences are MDHEN and SYDVKM. CDR3 residues: CASSFFRVSSTDTQYF.

The chain uses TRBV19 and TRBJ2-2; TCRdb's D gene call, TRBD1, goes unchecked for lack of DNA. The germline V gene has CDR1 LNHDA and CDR2 SQIVND (reference sequence). This CDR3 has 15 residues. This CDR3 reads CASETGGGYTGELFF.

This chain links TRBV7-3 with TRBJ2-7. CDR3 length equals 13 residues. Germline CDR1 and CDR2: SGHTA and FQGTGA. CDR3 sequence reads: CASSWTTPNEQYF.

The genes are TRBV6-5 and TRBJ2-1; TCRdb returns TRBD1, unconfirmable since there is no DNA. There are 13 residues in the CDR3. Germline values: CDR1 MNHEY, CDR2 SVGAGI. CDR3 sequence: CASSDQGANEQFF.

The chain carries TRBV29-1 and TRBJ2-7. The CDR3 runs to 12 residues. CDR1 is SQVTM, CDR2 ANQGSEA, per germline. Here the CDR3 reads CSVSLGVGEQYF.

The V and J genes are TRBV5-1 and TRBJ2-5. Germline values: CDR1 SGHRS, CDR2 YFSETQ. The CDR3 length is 14 residues. The CDR3: CASSLGQYQETQYF.

The rearrangement uses TRBV7-9 and TRBJ2-5. The germline CDR1 and CDR2 sequences are SEHNR and FQNEAQ (reference sequence). This CDR3 comprises 14 residues. The CDR3 region is CASSLSGSQETQYF.